The next 10 T cell receptor beta chains were all read from a single sample in a study of control samples from healthy donors and cancer patients. Libraries were prepared by immunoSEQ multiplex PCR; TCRdb keeps only in-frame clonotypes and omits some of them. The top ten hold over 8% of the sample, which has about 76,000 clones, about nine tenths seen once. Sequencing was carried out using PBMCs. These TCRs come from a woman between 50 and 59 years old with colorectal cancer.

The V call is TRBV5-1, the J call TRBJ2-6; no reliable D call. This CDR3 region has 16 residues. The germline CDR1 and CDR2 sequences are SGHRS and YFSETQ. Trimming took off 0 bases at V and 0 bases at J, with 7 bases between the two ends. The CDR3 DNA is TGCGCCAGCAGCTTGGATGGGATCTCTGGGGCCAACGTCCTGACTTTC. Amino acids: CASSLDGISGANVLTF.

The V call is TRBV6-4, the J call TRBJ2-6, with 9 positions matching TRBD1. The V gene's germline CDR1 is MRHNA and CDR2 SNTAGT. V shed 6 bases, J shed 1 base, and the junction held 4 bases outside the gene matches. The CDR3 spans 16 residues. The CDR3 bases are TGTGCCAGCAGCCCCGGGACAGGGTCTGGGGCCAACGTCCTGACTTTC. Protein product: CASSPGTGSGANVLTF.

V and J are TRBV6-2 or TRBV6-3 and TRBJ2-5; unclear D gene. V was clipped by 2 bases and J by 0 bases, with 4 bases between them. CDR3 size: 13 residues. The V gene's germline CDR1 is MNHEY and CDR2 SVGEGT. CDR3 DNA: TGTGCCAGCAGTTACGTCTACCAAGAGACCCAGTACTTC. This sequence encodes CASSYVYQETQYF.

The chain carries TRBV7-2 and TRBJ1-1; no reliable D call. V dropped 1 base and J dropped 1 base, with 10 bases sitting between them. Germline V gene data show CDR1 as SGHTA and CDR2 as FQGNSA. This CDR3 contains 15 residues. CDR3 DNA sequence: TGTGCCAGCAGCTTAGAGGTCAGCGGGAACACTGAAGCTTTCTTT. Translation gives CASSLEVSGNTEAFF.

The table lists this clone with a count of one. The identical CDR3 is also encoded by other nucleotide sequences in the sample. CDR3 protein: CASSGGDGGVTEAFF. In DNA form, the CDR3 reads TGTGCCAGCAGCGGGGGGGACGGGGGGGTTACTGAAGCTTTCTTT. V is TRBV5-4 and J is TRBJ1-1, with a weak D call TRBD1 (5 bases). Between the trimmed V and J ends, which lost 4 bases and 5 bases, there was a span of 18 bases. There are 15 residues in the CDR3. Germline V gene sequence: CDR1 SGHNT, CDR2 YYREEE (reference sequence).

J is TRBJ2-1 and V is TRBV7-9, with D possibly matching TRBD1 (6 bases). Looked up from germline, CDR1 is SEHNR and CDR2 is FQNEAQ (reference sequence). The CDR3 runs to 12 residues. V lost 6 bases to trimming and J lost 9 bases, with 12 bases between them. The CDR3 spells CASSQQGLEQFF. CDR3 bases: TGTGCCAGCAGTCAACAGGGCCTTGAGCAGTTCTTC.

This clone was seen just once. The chain couples TRBV4-2 to TRBJ1-1; 9 nucleotides match TRBD1. The CDR3 runs 14 residues. V shed 4 bases and J 3 bases; nucleotides not matched to a gene: 3. Germline-derived CDR1 and CDR2 are LGHNA and YNFKEQ. For the CDR3, the DNA is TGTGCCAGCAGCCCACGGACAGGGGACACTGAAGCTTTCTTT. This gives the protein CASSPRTGDTEAFF.

This clone turned up a few times. The rearrangement joins TRBV10-1 to TRBJ1-2; D ambiguous. CDR1 and CDR2 (germline): WNHNN, SYGVQD (reference sequence). The V end was cut by 3 bases, the J end by 3 bases, with 5 bases between. The CDR3 runs 12 residues. CDR3 in amino acids: CASSDTDYGYTF. The CDR3 nucleotides read TGCGCCAGCAGTGACACCGACTATGGCTACACCTTC.

The chain links TRBV20-1 to TRBJ2-2; unclear D gene. V was pared by 3 bases and J by 1 base, with 6 bases between. This CDR3 has 13 amino acids. Germline V gene sequence: CDR1 DFQATT, CDR2 SNEGSKA (reference sequence). The CDR3 DNA sequence: TGCAGTGCTAGTTGGATGAACACCGGGGAGCTGTTTTTT. It yields the protein CSASWMNTGELFF.

The chain uses TRBV5-1 and TRBJ1-2; D gene unclear. V gave up 2 bases and J gave up 4 bases, with 12 bases separating them. This CDR3 is built from 14 residues. Looked up from germline, CDR1 is SGHRS and CDR2 is YFSETQ. The CDR3 is CASSFDLIGYGYTF. The CDR3 coding sequence is TGCGCCAGCAGCTTCGACTTGATCGGCTATGGCTACACCTTC.